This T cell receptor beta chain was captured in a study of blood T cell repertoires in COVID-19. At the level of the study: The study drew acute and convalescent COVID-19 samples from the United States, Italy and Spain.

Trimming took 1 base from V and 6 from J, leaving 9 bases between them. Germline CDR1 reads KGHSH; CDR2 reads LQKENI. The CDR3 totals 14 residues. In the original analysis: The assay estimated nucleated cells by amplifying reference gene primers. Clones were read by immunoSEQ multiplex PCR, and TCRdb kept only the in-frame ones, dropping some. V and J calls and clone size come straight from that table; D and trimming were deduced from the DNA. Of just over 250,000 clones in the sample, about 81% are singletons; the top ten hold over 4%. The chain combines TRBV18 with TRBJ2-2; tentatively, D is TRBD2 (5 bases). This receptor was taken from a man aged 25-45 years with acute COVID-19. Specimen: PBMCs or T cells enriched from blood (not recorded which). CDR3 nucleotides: TGTGCCAGCTCACCACTGGGAGACCCCGGGGAGCTGTTTTTT. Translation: CASSPLGDPGELFF.